A selection of T cell receptor beta chains follows, all from one sample in a study of monozygotic twins with inflammatory bowel disease. TCRdb reanalyzed the 5' RACE reads and collapses them to one entry per CDR3 protein, without DNA. This sample's clone table lists 350,000 to 400,000 distinct CDR3 sequences. Specimen: blood. The receptors here all came from a human donor with ulcerative colitis or Crohn's disease, or a healthy co-twin of an affected twin (not recorded which). CDR3s include the opening cysteine and the closing phenylalanine or tryptophan.

CDR3aa: CASSFPQRGGTDQETQYF; j_gene: TRBJ2-5; v_gene: TRBV5-5
CDR3aa: CASSQDGQGTYEQYF; j_gene: TRBJ2-7; v_gene: TRBV4-3
CDR3aa: CSVDWRNSGNTEAFF; j_gene: TRBJ1-1; v_gene: TRBV29-1
CDR3aa: CSASKVDDGGYTF; j_gene: TRBJ1-2; v_gene: TRBV20-1
CDR3aa: CSLYPSSYNEQFF; j_gene: TRBJ2-1; v_gene: TRBV29-1
CDR3aa: CASSSTRDINEQYF; j_gene: TRBJ2-7; v_gene: TRBV7-2
CDR3aa: CASINRDTGELFF; j_gene: TRBJ2-2; v_gene: TRBV28
CDR3aa: CASSQSIDWREKLFF; j_gene: TRBJ1-4; v_gene: TRBV4-1
CDR3aa: CSARDLVTGGNSPLHF; j_gene: TRBJ1-6; v_gene: TRBV20-1
CDR3aa: CSVRLNTEAFF; j_gene: TRBJ1-1; v_gene: TRBV29-1
CDR3aa: CASSLGGTTEAFF; j_gene: TRBJ1-1; v_gene: TRBV5-1
CDR3aa: CASSVTGEANSPLHF; j_gene: TRBJ1-6; v_gene: TRBV12-3/TRBV12-4
CDR3aa: CASSKGGRSYEQYF; j_gene: TRBJ2-7; v_gene: TRBV5-6
CDR3aa: CASSRRLSYEQYF; j_gene: TRBJ2-7; v_gene: TRBV3-1
CDR3aa: CASSLGARSNTQYF; j_gene: TRBJ2-3; v_gene: TRBV12-3/TRBV12-4
CDR3aa: CASSSPGGRQDTQYF; j_gene: TRBJ2-3; v_gene: TRBV3-1
CDR3aa: CASSLRGTPQETQYF; j_gene: TRBJ2-5; v_gene: TRBV7-3
CDR3aa: CSAREQGARGNQPQHF; j_gene: TRBJ1-5; v_gene: TRBV20-1
CDR3aa: CASSANSGDYTGELFF; j_gene: TRBJ2-2; v_gene: TRBV18
CDR3aa: CASSYSGPAYEQYF; j_gene: TRBJ2-7; v_gene: TRBV6-6
CDR3aa: CATSDSSGGDYEQYF; j_gene: TRBJ2-7; v_gene: TRBV24-1
CDR3aa: CATGSGGAIYLSDTQYF; j_gene: TRBJ2-3; v_gene: TRBV24-1
CDR3aa: CASSLERGVAPLHF; j_gene: TRBJ1-6; v_gene: TRBV5-1
CDR3aa: CASSNLVGRGENIQYF; j_gene: TRBJ2-4; v_gene: TRBV7-2
CDR3aa: CASSATGTGHGYTF; j_gene: TRBJ1-2; v_gene: TRBV5-6
CDR3aa: CASSQDFYGYTF; j_gene: TRBJ1-2; v_gene: TRBV4-3
CDR3aa: CASSYRQGVHEQFF; j_gene: TRBJ2-1; v_gene: TRBV6-5
CDR3aa: CASSYAGQGSKKLFF; j_gene: TRBJ1-4; v_gene: TRBV6-5
CDR3aa: CATRGVRTDTQYF; j_gene: TRBJ2-3; v_gene: TRBV24-1
CDR3aa: CASSFASGVRETLYF; j_gene: TRBJ2-5; v_gene: TRBV5-1
CDR3aa: CASSPKAAGGGRYF; j_gene: TRBJ2-3; v_gene: TRBV5-6
CDR3aa: CASSLKPGLGTGNTIYF; j_gene: TRBJ1-3; v_gene: TRBV7-2
CDR3aa: CASSLALGQHGEQFF; j_gene: TRBJ2-1; v_gene: TRBV7-9
CDR3aa: CASTTGPARDNEQFF; j_gene: TRBJ2-1; v_gene: TRBV12-3/TRBV12-4